Here is one T cell receptor (beta chain) with its context. What it recognizes is unknown. The data originate from a study of cytomegalovirus exposure and HLA in healthy donors. Study-wide context: Genotyping showed around 80% of almost 400 donors falling in the Caucasian-associated ancestry cluster.

General study points: Productive status was seen about 90% or about 30% of the time for most TCR beta V segments in an earlier analysis. In a later analysis, parvovirus B19, influenza, CMV and Epstein-Barr virus appeared linked to several top co-occurrence clusters.

PCR employed 60 Vbeta and 13 Jbeta primers. Clones were sequenced by immunoSEQ multiplex PCR, and TCRdb holds only the in-frame ones, with some missing. Here the sample spans 150,000 to 200,000 clones, approximately 70% being singletons. Healthy bone marrow donors made up the donor group. Sequencing input: PBMCs. The sequence was collected from a woman between 40 and 50 years old in good health and CMV-seropositive.

In DNA form, the CDR3 reads TGCGCCAGCAGCTTGGGGTGGGGACAAACCTACGAGCAGTACTTC. This codes for CASSLGWGQTYEQYF. The chain is built from TRBV5-1 and TRBJ2-7, with D perhaps TRBD1 (6 bases). Germline CDR1 reads SGHRS; CDR2 reads YFSETQ. The V end was cut by 0 bases, the J end by 2 bases, with 12 bases between. The CDR3 length is 15 residues.